This TCR beta chain originates from a study of blood T cell repertoires in COVID-19. Clones were read by immunoSEQ multiplex PCR, and TCRdb kept only the in-frame ones, dropping some. The sample consists of a few hundred thousand clones, just under 90% of them appearing once. CDR3 size: 19 residues. The germline gives CDR1 LGHNT, CDR2 FRNRAP. J was trimmed by 0 bases and V by 6 bases; bases with no gene match: 13. In this sample, this clone turned up once. Sequenced: peripheral blood. The chain joins TRBV12-5 to TRBJ2-1; 11 nucleotides match TRBD2. This sequence was found in a woman aged 45-65 years with COVID-19, enrolled during active disease. CDR3 region: CASGTRGLAALSSYNEQFF. CDR3 nucleotides: TGTGCTAGTGGCACGAGGGGACTAGCGGCTTTGAGCTCCTACAATGAGCAGTTCTTC.